This T cell receptor beta chain was found in a study of blood T cell repertoires in COVID-19. Profiling relied on immunoSEQ multiplex PCR, and the TCRdb table lists in-frame clones only, not all of them. The table lists over 150,000 clones, 85% of them singletons, with over 7% in the top ten. Trimming took 2 bases from V and 6 from J, leaving 11 bases between them. The CDR3 loop spans 14 amino acids. CDR1 and CDR2 from the germline V gene are MNHEY and SVGEGT. The rearrangement uses TRBV6-2 or TRBV6-3 and TRBJ1-5; D gene uncertain. Input material: peripheral blood. The clonotype originates from a woman aged 80 or over with COVID-19, enrolled during active disease. The CDR3 loop is CASSYPGGSQPQHF. Here the CDR3 DNA reads TGTGCCAGCAGTTACCCCGGAGGGAGTCAGCCCCAGCATTTT.